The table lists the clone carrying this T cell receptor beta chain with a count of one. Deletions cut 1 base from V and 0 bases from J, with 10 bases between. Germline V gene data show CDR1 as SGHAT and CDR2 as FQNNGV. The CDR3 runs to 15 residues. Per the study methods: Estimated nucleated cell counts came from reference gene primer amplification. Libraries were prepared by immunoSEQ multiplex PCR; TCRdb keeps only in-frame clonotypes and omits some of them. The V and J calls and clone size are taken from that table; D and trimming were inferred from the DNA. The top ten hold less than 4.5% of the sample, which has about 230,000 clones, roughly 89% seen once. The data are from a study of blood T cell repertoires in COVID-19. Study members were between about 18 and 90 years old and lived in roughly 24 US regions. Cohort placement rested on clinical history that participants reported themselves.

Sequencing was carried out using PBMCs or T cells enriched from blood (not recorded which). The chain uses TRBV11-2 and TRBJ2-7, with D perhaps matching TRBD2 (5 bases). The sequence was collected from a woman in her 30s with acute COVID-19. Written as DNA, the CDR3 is TGTGCCAGCAGCTTAGCTCGGGGTCCCTCCTACGAGCAGTACTTC. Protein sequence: CASSLARGPSYEQYF. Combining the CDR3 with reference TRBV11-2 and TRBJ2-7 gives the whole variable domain EAGVAQSPRYKIIEKRQSVAFWCNPISGHATLYWYQQILGQGPKLLIQFQNNGVVDDSQLPKDRFSAERLKGVDSTLKIQPAKLEDSAVYLCASSLARGPSYEQYFGPGTRLTVT.